This passage covers 22 T cell receptor beta chains from one sample sequenced in a study of response to subunit inactivated influenza vaccine. TCRdb re-analysed the RT-PCR reads in MiXCR, keeping a single row per CDR3 protein. The profile shows over 750,000 distinct CDR3 sequences, 21% of them singletons. This specimen was PBMCs from blood, taken less than 6 days after vaccination. The source is a man in his fifties who received an inactivated influenza vaccine.

The V and J genes are TRBV29-1 and TRBJ2-7; 9 positions agree with TRBD2. J gave up 2 bases and V 2 bases, and 4 bases lay outside the gene matches. This CDR3 has 14 residues. From germline, CDR1 is SQVTM and CDR2 ANQGSEA. CDR3 DNA sequence: TGCAGCGTTGAATTCACTAGCGGGCCCTACGAGCAGTACTTC. Protein product: CSVEFTSGPYEQYF.

This chain joins TRBV7-2 and TRBJ2-2; D is ambiguous. The CDR3 has 14 residues. CDR1 and CDR2 from the germline V gene are SGHTA and FQGNSA. Deletions cut 5 bases from V and 4 bases from J, with 11 bases between. The CDR3 region is CASSPVFGTGELFF. The CDR3 DNA follows: TGTGCCAGCAGCCCCGTTTTTGGCACCGGGGAGCTGTTTTTT. Filled out from reference TRBV7-2 and TRBJ2-2, the complete variable domain reads GAGVSQSPSNKVTEKGKDVELRCDPISGHTALYWYRQSLGQGLEFLIYFQGNSAPDKSGLPSDRFSAERTGGSVSTLTIQRTQQEDSAVYLCASSPVFGTGELFFGEGSRLTVL.

This clonotype was observed a handful of times. The chain carries TRBV15 and TRBJ1-2; 8 positions match TRBD1. J gave up 4 bases and V 1 base, and 8 bases lay outside the gene matches. This CDR3 contains 16 residues. Germline lookup yields CDR1 LNHNV and CDR2 YYDKDF (reference sequence). In DNA form, the CDR3 reads TGTGCCACCAGCAGAGCTCAGGGGGCAGATAGCTATGGCTACACCTTC. Amino acid sequence: CATSRAQGADSYGYTF.

The rearrangement links TRBV20-1 to TRBJ2-5; 11 bases match TRBD2. Germline V gene sequence: CDR1 DFQATT, CDR2 SNEGSKA (reference sequence). This CDR3 has 16 residues. V lost 5 bases and J lost 4; bases outside the gene matches: 12. The CDR3 bases are TGCAGTGCTCCCCCGGCTAGCGGGAGGAGGGGAGAGACCCAGTACTTC. Its translation: CSAPPASGRRGETQYF.

This clonotype has just a few counts. The CDR3 coding sequence is TGCAGTGCTAGCGGGACAGGGGTCACAGATACGCAGTATTTT. Amino acids: CSASGTGVTDTQYF. The genes are TRBV20-1 and TRBJ2-3, with 10 bases that match TRBD1. The trim removed 3 bases at V and 2 bases at J, leaving 2 bases unmatched. Germline values: CDR1 DFQATT, CDR2 SNEGSKA (reference sequence). CDR3 size: 14 residues.

The chain uses TRBV7-9 and TRBJ2-7, with 8 bases fitting TRBD2. The V gene's germline CDR1 is SEHNR and CDR2 FQNEAQ (reference sequence). The CDR3 covers 15 residues. The J segment lost 3 bases and the V segment lost 0 bases, leaving 4 bases of the junction unmatched. The CDR3: CASSLASGGDYEQYF. The CDR3 bases are TGTGCCAGCAGCTTAGCGTCGGGGGGGGACTACGAGCAGTACTTC. The entire variable domain, with the rest obtained from reference TRBV7-9 and TRBJ2-7, is as follows: DTGVSQNPRHKITKRGQNVTFRCDPISEHNRLYWYRQTLGQGPEFLTYFQNEAQLEKSRLLSDRFSAERPKGSFSTLEIQRTEQGDSAMYLCASSLASGGDYEQYFGPGTRLTVT.

V and J are TRBV20-1 and TRBJ2-3; 11 nucleotides agree with TRBD2. CDR1 is DFQATT, CDR2 SNEGSKA, per germline (reference sequence). Losses at the gene ends were 3 bases for V and 3 bases for J; bases not matched to a gene: 8. The CDR3 consists of 16 residues. The CDR3 coding sequence is TGCAGTGCTAGGGGGCTTCTAGCGGGAGGAACAGATACGCAGTATTTT. As protein: CSARGLLAGGTDTQYF.

The rearrangement joins TRBV11-2 to TRBJ2-7, with D uncertain. Trimming pared 3 bases from V and 2 bases from J, leaving 14 bases between. The CDR3 length is 15 residues. Germline CDR1 and CDR2: SGHAT and FQNNGV. CDR3 in amino acids: CASSFQGLGTYEQYF. CDR3 nucleotide sequence: TGTGCCAGCAGCTTCCAAGGTCTTGGGACCTACGAGCAGTACTTC. Complete variable domain (other parts from reference TRBV11-2 and TRBJ2-7): EAGVAQSPRYKIIEKRQSVAFWCNPISGHATLYWYQQILGQGPKLLIQFQNNGVVDDSQLPKDRFSAERLKGVDSTLKIQPAKLEDSAVYLCASSFQGLGTYEQYFGPGTRLTVT.

This clonotype turned up a few times. The chain joins TRBV5-1 to TRBJ2-1; 14 bases are shared with TRBD2. Germline lookup yields CDR1 SGHRS and CDR2 YFSETQ. The junction had 9 bases not matched to a gene; V was cut back by 4 bases and J by 0 bases. This CDR3 is 19 amino acids long. CDR3 loop: CASSRDGLAGGVSYNEQFF. Here the CDR3 DNA reads TGCGCCAGCAGCAGAGACGGACTAGCGGGAGGAGTCTCCTACAATGAGCAGTTCTTC.

This chain links TRBV5-6 with TRBJ2-2; D gene uncertain. The ends were cut back, 4 bases at V and 2 bases at J, with 18 bases in the middle. The CDR3 has 17 amino acids. CDR1 and CDR2 (germline): SGHDT, YYEEEE. CDR3 sequence (DNA): TGTGCCAGCAGCACTCCAGGTGGTGCCGTTAACACCGGGGAGCTGTTTTTT. It codes for CASSTPGGAVNTGELFF.

The chain carries TRBV28 and TRBJ1-6; weak D call: TRBD1 (6 bases). Trimming pared 5 bases from V and 9 bases from J, leaving 20 bases between. The CDR3 spans 16 residues. Germline assignment: CDR1 MDHEN and CDR2 SYDVKM. CDR3 region: CASSLRLKGGRSPLHF. DNA of the CDR3: TGTGCCAGCAGTCTCCGTCTTAAGGGGGGCCGTTCACCCCTCCACTTT.

This clonotype is a singleton in its sample. This chain uses TRBV29-1 with TRBJ1-2; D remains unclear. CDR1 SQVTM and CDR2 ANQGSEA come from the germline V gene. This CDR3 has 11 residues. V was pared by 7 bases and J by 4 bases, with 10 bases between. In DNA, the CDR3 is TGCAGCGCCACGGACGGCTATGGCTACACCTTC. Protein sequence: CSATDGYGYTF.

This chain uses TRBV12-3 or TRBV12-4 with TRBJ1-5, with TRBD1 as a possible D gene (5 bases). This CDR3 comprises 14 residues. V was pared by 6 bases and J by 0 bases, with 9 bases between. The CDR3 nucleotides are TGTGCCAGCAGCCGGGACCGTAGCAATCAGCCCCAGCATTTT. Translated, it gives CASSRDRSNQPQHF.

This clonotype appeared many times. The rearrangement links TRBV20-1 to TRBJ1-2; 9 nucleotides align to TRBD1. Germline V gene sequence: CDR1 DFQATT, CDR2 SNEGSKA (reference sequence). The CDR3 is 13 amino acids. Trimming cost V 3 bases and J 4 bases; bases outside gene matches: 3. CDR3 residues: CSARDRGTYGYTF. CDR3 coding DNA: TGCAGTGCTAGGGACAGGGGAACCTATGGCTACACCTTC.

A few counts support this clonotype. The chain links TRBV20-1 to TRBJ2-1; the D call may be TRBD1 or TRBD2 (5 bases each). The germline V gene has CDR1 DFQATT and CDR2 SNEGSKA (reference sequence). The CDR3 is 13 amino acids. Trimming pared 4 bases from V and 3 bases from J, leaving 10 bases between. The chain's CDR3 is CSATGPIYNEQFF. In DNA, the CDR3 is TGCAGTGCTACGGGACCCATCTACAATGAGCAGTTCTTC.

This clonotype was recorded a few times. The chain joins TRBV5-6 to TRBJ2-2; 7 bases fit TRBD1. Germline lookup yields CDR1 SGHDT and CDR2 YYEEEE. The CDR3 is 16 residues long. Germline trimming cut 0 bases from V and 3 bases from J; bases unmatched to any gene: 5. CDR3 loop: CASSLGRQGHTGELFF. The CDR3 nucleotides read TGTGCCAGCAGCTTGGGGAGACAGGGACACACCGGGGAGCTGTTTTTT.

This clonotype was observed at least ten times. CDR3 bases: TGCGCCAGCAGCCCCCCGGGGAGGGCCAACACTGAAGCTTTCTTT. Its translation: CASSPPGRANTEAFF. The rearrangement joins TRBV5-1 to TRBJ1-1; unclear D gene. The CDR3 runs to 15 residues. Trimming left V 4 bases short and J 2 bases short, with 15 bases between. Per germline, CDR1 SGHRS and CDR2 YFSETQ.

The chain links TRBV29-1 to TRBJ1-1; no definite D call. CDR3 size: 14 residues. CDR1 and CDR2 from the germline V gene are SQVTM and ANQGSEA. Trimming left V 4 bases short and J 0 bases short, with 12 bases between. CDR3 nucleotides: TGCAGCGTTGCTTTCCGGGGAATGAACACTGAAGCTTTCTTT. This gives the protein CSVAFRGMNTEAFF. Based on the CDR3 plus reference TRBV29-1 and TRBJ1-1, the full variable domain is SAVISQKPSRDICQRGTSLTIQCQVDSQVTMMFWYRQQPGQSLTLIATANQGSEATYESGFVIDKFPISRPNLTFSTLTVSNMSPEDSSIYLCSVAFRGMNTEAFFGQGTRLTVV.

This clonotype turned up a few times. The CDR3 reads CASSQGTWTTEAFF. The DNA of the CDR3 is TGTGCCAGCAGCCAAGGAACTTGGACCACTGAAGCTTTCTTT. This rearrangement joins TRBV4-2 to TRBJ1-1; D call uncertain. CDR1 LGHNA and CDR2 YNFKEQ come from the germline V gene. Trimming pared 1 base from V and 4 bases from J, leaving 10 bases between. CDR3 length equals 14 residues.

This clonotype has a handful of counts. The chain joins TRBV5-5 to TRBJ2-5; 10 bases align to TRBD2. V lost 4 bases and J lost 5; bases outside the gene matches: 5. CDR1 and CDR2 from the germline V gene are SGHKS and YYEKEE (reference sequence). The CDR3 totals 14 residues. The CDR3 here is CASSGGLAKETQYF. The CDR3 DNA is TGTGCCAGCAGCGGGGGACTAGCGAAGGAGACCCAGTACTTC.

This clonotype has just a few counts. The genes are TRBV29-1 and TRBJ1-2; tentatively, D is TRBD1 (5 bases). In germline, CDR1 is SQVTM, CDR2 ANQGSEA. The CDR3 consists of 13 residues. Trimming stripped 4 bases from V and 7 bases from J, with 16 bases between. The CDR3 spells CSVVLQDHGGYTF. In DNA form, the CDR3 reads TGCAGCGTTGTATTACAGGACCACGGTGGCTACACCTTC.

The genes are TRBV10-3 and TRBJ2-1; TRBD1 agrees at 7 bases. Germline loops: CDR1 ENHRY, CDR2 SYGVKD. Trimming removed 6 bases from V and 7 bases from J; junction bases left unmatched: 18. The CDR3 is 17 amino acids. The CDR3 loop is CAIRDLRRTGPGNEQFF. The CDR3 nucleotides are TGTGCCATCAGGGATTTGCGAAGGACAGGACCTGGTAATGAGCAGTTCTTC.